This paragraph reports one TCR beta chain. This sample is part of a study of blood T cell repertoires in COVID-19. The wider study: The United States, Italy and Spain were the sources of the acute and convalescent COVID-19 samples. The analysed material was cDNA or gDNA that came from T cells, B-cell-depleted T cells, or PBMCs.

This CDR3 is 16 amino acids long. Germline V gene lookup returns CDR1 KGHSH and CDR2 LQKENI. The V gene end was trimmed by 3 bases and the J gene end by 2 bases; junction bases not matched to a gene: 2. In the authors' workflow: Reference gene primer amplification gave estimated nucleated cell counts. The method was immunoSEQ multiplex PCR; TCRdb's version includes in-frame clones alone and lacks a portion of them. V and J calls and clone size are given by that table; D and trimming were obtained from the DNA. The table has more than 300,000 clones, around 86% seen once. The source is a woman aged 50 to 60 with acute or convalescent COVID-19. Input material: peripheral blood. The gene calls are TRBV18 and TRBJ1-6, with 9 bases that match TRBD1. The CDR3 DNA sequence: TGTGCCAGCTCACCGAGGACAGGGGCCTATAATTCACCCCTCCACTTT. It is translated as CASSPRTGAYNSPLHF.